Below are 26 T cell receptor beta chains sequenced from a single sample in a study of OX40 agonist ivuxolimab in advanced cancers. Sequenced by immunoSEQ multiplex PCR; TCRdb stores in-frame clones only, minus some. The sample holds nearly 80,000 clones, about four fifths seen once. The sequencing here drew on CD4+ or CD8+ T cells sorted from blood, taken in a trial of the OX40 agonist ivuxolimab. The receptors shown here come from an adult with an advanced solid tumor such as melanoma, head and neck, liver or kidney cancer.

The CDR3 DNA follows: TGTGCCAGCAGTTCCCCCGGGACAGGGGAAGAGACCCAGTACTTC. Translating it yields CASSSPGTGEETQYF. This chain joins TRBV6-6 and TRBJ2-5; 10 positions match TRBD1. The germline CDR1 and CDR2 sequences are MNHNY and SVGAGI (reference sequence). The CDR3 contains 15 residues. With V trimmed by 4 bases and J by 3 bases, 5 bases remained unmatched.

J is TRBJ1-2 and V is TRBV6-5, with 7 bases matching TRBD1. V gave up 6 bases and J gave up 8 bases; unmatched junction bases: 6. Germline CDR1 reads MNHEY; CDR2 reads SVGAGI. CDR3 length equals 12 residues. As DNA, the CDR3 is TGTGCCAGCAGACATAGACAGGGAGGCTACACCTTC. This codes for CASRHRQGGYTF.

This clone was counted only a few times. The chain couples TRBV9 to TRBJ2-7; 7 bases are shared with TRBD2. CDR1 is SGDLS and CDR2 is YYNGEE in the germline V gene. The ends lost 4 bases at V and 5 bases at J; junction bases unmatched: 9. This CDR3 contains 14 residues. The CDR3 here is CASSRGGTPDEQYF. The CDR3 nucleotides are TGTGCCAGCAGCCGCGGGGGAACTCCGGACGAGCAGTACTTC.

V is TRBV9 and J is TRBJ2-5; D is undetermined. The J call may be incorrect, as the DNA end agrees better with TRBJ2-7. The CDR3 has 15 amino acids. Per the germline V gene, CDR1 is SGDLS and CDR2 is YYNGEE. Written as DNA, the CDR3 is TGTGCCAGCAGCGTAGTTCCGGGCTTTGACTACGAGCAGTACTTC. This sequence encodes CASSVVPGFDYEQYF.

This clone has only one observation. This chain links TRBV10-3 with TRBJ2-3; 8 positions agree with TRBD1. This CDR3 is built from 14 residues. V dropped 10 bases and J dropped 2; count of bases not matched to a gene: 8. The germline V gene has CDR1 ENHRY and CDR2 SYGVKD. CDR3 sequence: CATTEDRDTDTQYF. CDR3 sequence (DNA): TGTGCCACCACGGAGGACAGGGACACAGATACGCAGTATTTT.

J is TRBJ1-1 and V is TRBV28; perhaps TRBD1 as D (6 bases). Germline CDR1 and CDR2: MDHEN and SYDVKM. Trimming removed 2 bases at V and 0 bases at J, with 7 bases between. This CDR3 has 14 amino acids. CDR3 loop: CASSLGGLNTEAFF. The CDR3 DNA sequence: TGTGCCAGCAGTTTAGGGGGCCTGAACACTGAAGCTTTCTTT.

The J gene is TRBJ2-7, the V gene TRBV7-6; TRBD2 matches at 11 bases. Germline values: CDR1 SGHVS, CDR2 FNYEAQ. V shed 1 base and J 4 bases; nucleotides not matched to a gene: 12. The CDR3 has 18 amino acids. CDR3 amino acids: CASSLGALGTSGKYEQYF. The DNA for the CDR3 is TGTGCCAGCAGCTTAGGAGCTCTCGGGACTAGCGGCAAGTACGAGCAGTACTTC.

V and J are TRBV18 and TRBJ1-5, with 8 bases aligning to TRBD1. V lost 3 bases, J lost 5 bases, and 12 bases stayed unmatched. The CDR3 is 17 residues long. The V gene's germline CDR1 is KGHSH and CDR2 LQKENI. The CDR3 bases are TGTGCCAGCTCACCCCGGGGCAGGGGGCGCGGGGATCAGCCCCAGCATTTT. It codes for CASSPRGRGRGDQPQHF.

The gene calls are TRBV7-9 and TRBJ1-1; D unclear. CDR3 length: 13 amino acids. The germline V gene has CDR1 SEHNR and CDR2 FQNEAQ (reference sequence). V lost 3 bases and J 1 base, leaving 6 bases between the germline ends. The CDR3 nucleotides read TGTGCCAGCAGCTTTAGCGGGAACACTGAAGCTTTCTTT. This gives the protein CASSFSGNTEAFF.

V and J are TRBV7-2 and TRBJ2-5; the D gene is possibly TRBD1 (5 bases). V was clipped by 4 bases and J by 5 bases, with 17 bases between them. The CDR3 spans 15 residues. CDR1 is SGHTA, CDR2 FQGNSA, per germline. CDR3 sequence reads: CASSSYRQGRETQYF. CDR3 bases: TGTGCCAGCAGCTCCTATCGGCAGGGTCGGGAGACCCAGTACTTC. The entire variable domain, with the rest obtained from reference TRBV7-2 and TRBJ2-5, is as follows: GAGVSQSPSNKVTEKGKDVELRCDPISGHTALYWYRQSLGQGLEFLIYFQGNSAPDKSGLPSDRFSAERTGGSVSTLTIQRTQQEDSAVYLCASSSYRQGRETQYFGPGTRLLVL.

CDR3 sequence (DNA): TGTGCCAGCAGTCAACAGGGGGTAATCTACGAGCAGTACTTC. The encoded protein is CASSQQGVIYEQYF. V and J are TRBV6-5 and TRBJ2-7; the match to TRBD1 covers 8 bases. This CDR3 is 14 amino acids long. The V segment lost 5 bases and the J segment 3 bases; nucleotides outside the gene matches: 6. Germline loops: CDR1 MNHEY, CDR2 SVGAGI.

The chain carries TRBV4-1 and TRBJ2-2; D tentatively reads TRBD1 or TRBD2 (5 bases each). The ends were cut back, 4 bases at V and 6 bases at J, with 21 bases in the middle. Germline V lookup: CDR1 MGHRA, CDR2 YSYEKL. The CDR3 covers 17 residues. The CDR3 region has the DNA TGCGCCAGCAGCCTTAACCCGGGGCCCAGTAGGTCCGGGGAGCTGTTTTTT. It yields the protein CASSLNPGPSRSGELFF.

This chain uses TRBV29-1 with TRBJ1-1; D is unresolved. This CDR3 contains 11 residues. Germline V lookup: CDR1 SQVTM, CDR2 ANQGSEA. The V and J ends lost 2 bases and 5 bases respectively, with 6 bases between them. This CDR3 reads CSVESGTEAFF. The DNA for the CDR3 is TGCAGCGTTGAATCGGGGACTGAAGCTTTCTTT.

The chain recombines TRBV9 with TRBJ2-1, with 7 bases aligning to TRBD2. The CDR3 covers 14 residues. V lost 4 bases and J lost 4; bases outside the gene matches: 5. CDR1 SGDLS and CDR2 YYNGEE come from the germline V gene. The CDR3 loop reads CASSPRDYYNEQFF. The DNA for the CDR3 is TGTGCCAGCAGCCCGCGGGACTATTACAATGAGCAGTTCTTC.

The J gene is TRBJ2-2, the V gene TRBV5-1, with unresolved D. CDR3 length: 14 residues. Between the trimmed V and J ends, which lost 1 base and 4 bases, there was a span of 8 bases. Germline V gives CDR1 SGHRS, CDR2 YFSETQ. CDR3 sequence (DNA): TGCGCCAGCAGCTTGCTGGGAACCACCGGGGAGCTGTTTTTT. Translating gives CASSLLGTTGELFF.

The chain links TRBV19 to TRBJ1-1, with D maybe TRBD1 (6 bases). The CDR3 is made up of 13 amino acids. Germline-derived CDR1 and CDR2 are LNHDA and SQIVND (reference sequence). The V end was cut by 1 base, the J end by 9 bases, with 12 bases between. The CDR3 DNA follows: TGTGCCAGTAGTATAGGGACAGTACCGAAAGCTTTCTTT. Its translation is CASSIGTVPKAFF.

The chain uses TRBV5-6 and TRBJ2-5, with TRBD2 identical over 12 bases. This CDR3 contains 15 residues. Per germline, CDR1 SGHDT and CDR2 YYEEEE. The junction had 1 base not matched to a gene; V was cut back by 1 base and J by 3 bases. The CDR3 region has the DNA TGTGCCAGCAGCTTGCGGACTAGCGGGGAAGAGACCCAGTACTTC. It is translated as CASSLRTSGEETQYF.

CDR3 amino acids: CASSPSATRGYQETQYF. The CDR3 DNA follows: TGTGCCAGCAGCCCCTCGGCGACCAGGGGATACCAAGAGACCCAGTACTTC. The V gene is TRBV5-4, the J gene TRBJ2-5, with D possibly TRBD1 on 6 matching bases. Between the trimmed V and J ends, which lost 4 bases and 0 bases, there was a span of 19 bases. Germline CDR1 and CDR2: SGHNT and YYREEE (reference sequence). The CDR3 runs to 17 residues.

In this sample, this clone turned up a few times. This rearrangement joins TRBV28 to TRBJ1-2, with TRBD1 as a possible D gene (5 bases). Germline CDR1 reads MDHEN; CDR2 reads SYDVKM. The V and J ends lost 4 bases and 5 bases respectively, with 20 bases between them. The CDR3 extends over 16 amino acids. The CDR3 coding sequence is TGTGCCAGCAGTTCCCAACCCGGGGGGGGAAGATATGGCTACACCTTC. Translation: CASSSQPGGGRYGYTF.

J is TRBJ1-4 and V is TRBV5-1; D is perhaps TRBD1 (6 bases). The CDR3 length is 14 residues. Germline V gene data show CDR1 as SGHRS and CDR2 as YFSETQ. Trimming left V 0 bases short and J 7 bases short, with 10 bases between. The CDR3 is CASSLAGDSEKLFF. Here the CDR3 DNA reads TGCGCCAGCAGCTTGGCAGGGGATAGTGAAAAACTGTTTTTT.

The V call is TRBV15, the J call TRBJ2-7; D is uncertain. Looked up from germline, CDR1 is LNHNV and CDR2 is YYDKDF (reference sequence). The CDR3 covers 12 residues. Trimming pared 0 bases from V and 4 bases from J, leaving 4 bases between. In DNA form, the CDR3 reads TGTGCCACCAGCAGAGATCAATACGAGCAGTACTTC. This sequence encodes CATSRDQYEQYF. The whole variable domain, filled in from reference TRBV15 and TRBJ2-7, reads DAMVIQNPRYQVTQFGKPVTLSCSQTLNHNVMYWYQQKSSQAPKLLFHYYDKDFNNEADTPDNFQSRRPNTSFCFLDIRSPGLGDTAMYLCATSRDQYEQYFGPGTRLTVT.

The genes are TRBV27 and TRBJ1-1; no clear D. V was shortened by 5 bases and J by 4 bases, with 17 bases between the two germline ends. Germline V lookup: CDR1 MNHEY, CDR2 SMNVEV (reference sequence). The CDR3 covers 15 residues. The CDR3 here is CASSTTTRPGTEAFF. In DNA form, the CDR3 reads TGTGCCAGCAGTACAACGACACGGCCAGGCACTGAAGCTTTCTTT.

V is TRBV6-1 and J is TRBJ1-2; possible D gene TRBD1, 6 bases. Trimming pared 6 bases from V and 8 bases from J, leaving 19 bases between. This CDR3 is 14 amino acids long. CDR1 is MNHNS and CDR2 is SASEGT in the germline V gene. The CDR3 sequence: CASSPRGVAAGYTF. DNA of the CDR3: TGTGCCAGCAGCCCAAGGGGGGTAGCGGCCGGCTACACCTTC.

CDR3 coding DNA: TGCGCCACCTTTAGCGGGAGGGTCTACAATGAGCAGTTCTTC. Amino acid sequence: CATFSGRVYNEQFF. The gene calls are TRBV10-2 and TRBJ2-1, with TRBD2 identical over 11 bases. Germline V gives CDR1 WSHSY, CDR2 SAAADI. CDR3 length: 14 residues. V was pared by 10 bases and J by 3 bases, with 5 bases of the junction left unmatched.

This chain links TRBV7-6 with TRBJ2-2, with TRBD2 identical over 14 bases. The CDR3 consists of 21 residues. Looked up from germline, CDR1 is SGHVS and CDR2 is FNYEAQ. J lost 0 bases, V lost 4 bases, and 13 bases had no gene match. DNA for the CDR3: TGTGCCAGCAGCTGGTACGCGACTAGCGGGAGGGAACCCCCGAACACCGGGGAGCTGTTTTTT. It yields the protein CASSWYATSGREPPNTGELFF.

The rearrangement uses TRBV30 and TRBJ1-1; unclear D gene. CDR3 size: 11 residues. The germline V gene encodes CDR1 GTSNPN and CDR2 SVGIG (reference sequence). V lost 7 bases and J 4 bases, leaving 10 bases between the germline ends. The chain's CDR3 is CALLPFTEAFF. For the CDR3, the DNA is TGTGCCTTGTTACCGTTCACTGAAGCTTTCTTT. The full variable domain, rest sourced from reference TRBV30 and TRBJ1-1, is SQTIHQWPATLVQPVGSPLSLECTVEGTSNPNLYWYRQAAGRGLQLLFYSVGIGQISSEVPQNLSASRPQDRQFILSSKKLLLSDSGFYLCALLPFTEAFFGQGTRLTVV.